This section outlines one T cell receptor beta chain sequence together with its context. This clonotype was seen only a few times. It has no known antigen specificity. No base-level quality is on record; no much larger clone is a single base apart. Peripheral blood CD8+ and CD4+ T cells from healthy donors, Susac syndrome patients and multiple sclerosis patients were profiled using high-throughput TCR beta sequencing. Healthy donors were age- and sex-matched controls. Bulk CD8+ and CD4+ T cells were purified magnetically by negative isolation, whereas CD8+ TEMRA cells were enriched by FACS. Blood was drawn into EDTA tubes, processed within 24 hours, and PBMCs were isolated by density gradient centrifugation. PBMCs destined for TCR sequencing were cryopreserved in liquid nitrogen and later thawed in a 37 °C water bath. The sorted or isolated CD4+, CD8+ and CD8+ TEMRA cells had a purity of 90% or higher.

RNA was extracted using the RNeasy kit, and roughly 0.45 to 1 microgram was reverse transcribed with random hexamers. The immunoSEQ multiplex PCR assay, which covers 54 Vbeta and 13 Jbeta segments, was used to amplify TCR beta CDR3 regions. PCR amplification bias was corrected using a synthetic template baseline for primer optimization and computational correction. Processing in the source paper ran as follows. Only productive sequences were kept, with reads annotated to V, D and J genes according to IMGT and analyzed in immunoSEQ Analyzer. Clonality was computed as one minus Shannon entropy normalized by log2 of the number of productive unique sequences. Public and private clones were assessed among the 100 most prevalent clones of each patient and control. Clones were defined as Susac-specific when absent from the healthy and MS cohorts, from over a thousand published viral clones and from other ImmuneACCESS disease sequences. Using fastp trimming at Q25 and MiXCR clonotype assembly, TCRdb reanalyzed the public sequencing data and kept in-frame beta chains. Every distinct CDR3 protein forms one entry, paired with its most common genes and DNA. For this entry, the V and J calls and clone size follow TCRdb and not the study's own pipeline. Recorded for this sample are 100,000 to 150,000 distinct CDR3 sequences; roughly 95% of them occurred a single time. The ten largest clones represent around 0.12% of the sample.

From its cysteine to its phenylalanine, the CDR3 spans 13 amino acids. Left in the record is the CDR3 DNA by itself, 39 bases read in frame from the first base. V trim: 12 bases; J trim: 0 bases; unmatched bases: 5. From the germline V gene, CDR1 is KGHDR and CDR2 is SFDVKD. The sample belongs to a study of CD8 T cells in Susac syndrome (dated by TCRdb to between 2019 and 2020). Context from the whole study: Whether CD8+ T cell activation and differentiation in Susac syndrome was antigen driven was tested using repertoire sequencing. Results the study describes overall, beyond this receptor: The number of individuals in the TCR sequencing and HLA analysis was recognized as being relatively small.

Source material: CD4+ T cells from PBMCs. The receptor chain draws on TRBV24-1 and TRBJ2-7, and TRBD1 matches 9 of the central bases. The TCR sequence derives from a human donor in good health. The CDR3 reads CASRGQGSYEQYF. In nucleotides, the sequence is TGTGCCTCCCGGGGACAGGGCTCCTACGAGCAGTACTTC.